This passage covers 5 T cell receptor beta chains from one sample sequenced in a study of regulatory T cells in long-lasting Graves disease. HTBI primers from iRepertoire and Arm-PCR of CDR3 regions yielded the TCR beta libraries. TCRdb independently ran MiXCR on the multiplex PCR reads; one entry per CDR3 protein. The table has fewer than 350,000 distinct CDR3 sequences, 18% seen once. Time point noted: newly diagnosed GD, antithyroid drugs for less than 3 months. The TCR library was prepared using RNA isolated from PBMCs. The sample in question was peripheral blood mononuclear cells (PBMCs), obtained at new diagnosis, from a patient treated with antithyroid drugs. The receptors originated from a female donor with Graves disease.

This clonotype was counted at least ten times. The CDR3 region is CASSSAGGWEKLFF. The CDR3 coding sequence is TGTGCCAGCAGCTCCGCGGGGGGTTGGGAAAAACTGTTTTTT. The chain combines TRBV11-2 with TRBJ1-4, with D perhaps matching TRBD1 (5 bases). V was trimmed by 4 bases and J by 8 bases, leaving 14 bases between them. The germline CDR1 and CDR2 sequences are SGHAT and FQNNGV. The CDR3 loop spans 14 amino acids.

The genes are TRBV5-1 and TRBJ2-1; no definite D call. The CDR3 extends over 16 amino acids. From germline, CDR1 is SGHRS and CDR2 YFSETQ. Trimming removed 4 bases at V and 6 bases at J, with 20 bases between. The DNA of the CDR3 is TGCGCCAGCAGCCCCAAAATCACTAAGGGCGGCAATGAGCAGTTCTTC. This codes for CASSPKITKGGNEQFF.

This clonotype was counted between two and nine times. V usage is TRBV7-9 and J usage is TRBJ2-1; perhaps TRBD1 as D (6 bases). Trimming cost V 1 base and J 3 bases, with 10 bases left between them. The CDR3 is 15 amino acids. Germline V gene sequence: CDR1 SEHNR, CDR2 FQNEAQ (reference sequence). The CDR3 region is CASSLGQVHYNEQFF. The CDR3 DNA reads TGTGCCAGCAGCTTAGGACAGGTCCACTACAATGAGCAGTTCTTC.

This clonotype was recorded many times. The chain combines TRBV11-3 with TRBJ2-7, with TRBD2 matching over 13 bases. J gave up 7 bases and V 4 bases, and 10 bases lay outside the gene matches. Germline V CDR1 and CDR2: SGHNT, YENEEA. The CDR3 contains 16 residues. CDR3 coding DNA: TGTGCCAGCAGCTCCAGGACTAGCGGGAGAATTGGGGAGCAGTACTTC. Its protein product is CASSSRTSGRIGEQYF.

The chain carries TRBV5-1 and TRBJ2-3; D possibly corresponds to TRBD1 (6 bases). CDR1 is SGHRS and CDR2 is YFSETQ in the germline V gene. The CDR3 is 16 amino acids. Trimming cost V 3 bases and J 1 base, with 15 bases left between them. This CDR3 is CASSSHTGRGTDTQYF. The DNA of the CDR3 is TGCGCCAGCAGCTCGCACACAGGGAGAGGCACAGATACGCAGTATTTT.